These T cell receptor beta chains were read from a single sample in a study of lung T cells in sarcoidosis with Löfgren's syndrome. TCRdb re-derived calls from the reads in MiXCR, one entry per CDR3 protein. The sample carries 60,000 to 65,000 distinct CDR3 sequences, over 20% recorded once. Material: CD4+ T cells from PBMCs. The origin of the receptors is a human donor with sarcoidosis (Löfgren's syndrome or another form), or a control subject (not recorded which). Each CDR3 is given with its conserved first and last residue. A D gene is named only where the DNA matches it firmly. Clone size is shown for a subset of rows, as once, few, many or a class of expanded clone.

abundance: many; v_gene: TRBV20-1; d_gene: -; j_gene: TRBJ2-1; CDR3aa: CSATRMRRGYNEQFF; CDR3nt: TGCAGTGCAACTCGGATGCGGCGGGGATACAATGAGCAGTTCTTC
abundance: few; v_gene: TRBV5-1; d_gene: TRBD1; j_gene: TRBJ1-4; CDR3aa: CASSYSQGTNEKLFF; CDR3nt: TGCGCCAGCAGCTACTCACAGGGGACTAATGAAAAACTGTTTTTT
abundance: -; v_gene: TRBV5-1; d_gene: -; j_gene: TRBJ2-5; CDR3aa: CASSPQGRGSQETQYF; CDR3nt: TGCGCCAGCAGCCCTCAAGGACGGGGATCACAAGAGACCCAGTACTTC
abundance: -; v_gene: TRBV5-1; d_gene: -; j_gene: TRBJ2-1; CDR3aa: CASSLGLGPRFF; CDR3nt: TGCGCCAGCAGCTTGGGGCTGGGACCTCGGTTCTTC
abundance: -; v_gene: TRBV4-2; d_gene: -; j_gene: TRBJ2-3; CDR3aa: CASSRRGGTRTDTQYF; CDR3nt: TGTGCCAGCAGCAGGAGAGGAGGGACCCGCACAGATACGCAGTATTTT
abundance: many; v_gene: TRBV15; d_gene: -; j_gene: TRBJ2-2; CDR3aa: CATSRETAGELFF; CDR3nt: TGTGCCACCAGCAGAGAAACAGCCGGGGAGCTGTTTTTT
abundance: many; v_gene: TRBV10-3; d_gene: -; j_gene: TRBJ1-1; CDR3aa: CAISNRVQAEAFF; CDR3nt: TGTGCCATCAGCAACAGGGTACAGGCTGAAGCTTTCTTT
abundance: many; v_gene: TRBV28; d_gene: TRBD2; j_gene: TRBJ2-5; CDR3aa: CASYKTSAAQYF; CDR3nt: TGTGCCAGCTATAAGACTAGCGCCGCTCAGTACTTC
abundance: -; v_gene: TRBV7-2; d_gene: -; j_gene: TRBJ1-2; CDR3aa: CASILEGVYGYTF; CDR3nt: TGTGCCAGCATCTTAGAGGGAGTCTATGGCTACACCTTC
abundance: many; v_gene: TRBV20-1; d_gene: -; j_gene: TRBJ1-2; CDR3aa: CSARDSTTGRGYTF; CDR3nt: TGCAGTGCTAGAGATTCTACAACAGGGAGGGGCTACACCTTC
abundance: many; v_gene: TRBV20-1; d_gene: -; j_gene: TRBJ2-3; CDR3aa: CSAAGGQAADTQYF; CDR3nt: TGCAGTGCTGCCGGGGGCCAAGCTGCAGATACGCAGTATTTT
abundance: -; v_gene: TRBV11-1; d_gene: TRBD1; j_gene: TRBJ1-1; CDR3aa: CASSLGTENTEAFF; CDR3nt: TGTGCCAGCAGCCTGGGGACAGAGAACACTGAAGCTTTCTTT
abundance: once; v_gene: TRBV19; d_gene: -; j_gene: TRBJ2-1; CDR3aa: CASSILSEQLF; CDR3nt: TGTGCCAGTAGTATCCTCAGTGAGCAGCTCTTC
abundance: -; v_gene: TRBV28; d_gene: -; j_gene: TRBJ2-7; CDR3aa: CAGSQTRTSGRSAQYF; CDR3nt: TGTGCCGGCAGTCAAACCCGGACGAGCGGTAGGTCCGCGCAGTACTTC
abundance: -; v_gene: TRBV6-1; d_gene: -; j_gene: TRBJ2-6; CDR3aa: CASNPVRSGANVLTF; CDR3nt: TGTGCCAGCAACCCCGTACGCTCTGGGGCCAACGTCCTGACTTTC
abundance: many; v_gene: TRBV7-2; d_gene: TRBD2; j_gene: TRBJ2-1; CDR3aa: CASSPLLLAGVYNEQFF; CDR3nt: TGTGCCAGCAGCCCTCTCCTCCTAGCGGGGGTATACAATGAGCAGTTCTTC
abundance: -; v_gene: TRBV7-2; d_gene: -; j_gene: TRBJ1-5; CDR3aa: CASSRGRQGQSPQHF; CDR3nt: TGTGCCAGCAGCCGGGGGAGGCAGGGGCAGTCACCCCAGCATTTT
abundance: many; v_gene: TRBV28; d_gene: TRBD1; j_gene: TRBJ2-3; CDR3aa: CASSLDRGEYF; CDR3nt: TGTGCCAGCAGTTTGGACAGGGGGGAGTATTTT
abundance: -; v_gene: TRBV29-1; d_gene: -; j_gene: TRBJ2-1; CDR3aa: CSVEGRGGLRYNEQFF; CDR3nt: TGCAGCGTTGAAGGCAGGGGTGGACTCCGTTACAATGAGCAGTTCTTC
abundance: few; v_gene: TRBV2; d_gene: -; j_gene: TRBJ1-5; CDR3aa: CASTGGGGQPQHF; CDR3nt: TGTGCCAGCACCGGGGGAGGGGGTCAGCCCCAGCATTTT
abundance: few; v_gene: TRBV2; d_gene: TRBD1; j_gene: TRBJ1-5; CDR3aa: CASSAPDRGVQPQHF; CDR3nt: TGTGCCAGCAGTGCCCCGGACAGGGGAGTCCAGCCCCAGCATTTT
abundance: many; v_gene: TRBV28; d_gene: TRBD1; j_gene: TRBJ1-1; CDR3aa: CASIKDRGTSTEAFF; CDR3nt: TGTGCCAGCATCAAGGACAGGGGTACGAGCACTGAAGCTTTCTTT
abundance: many; v_gene: TRBV24-1; d_gene: TRBD2; j_gene: TRBJ2-3; CDR3aa: CATRAGTSGETYTDTQYF; CDR3nt: TGTGCCACCAGAGCCGGGACTAGCGGAGAAACCTACACAGATACGCAGTATTTT
abundance: many; v_gene: TRBV20-1; d_gene: -; j_gene: TRBJ1-2; CDR3aa: CSAPSWGLGYGYTF; CDR3nt: TGCAGTGCGCCGTCGTGGGGCCTAGGCTATGGCTACACCTTC
abundance: few; v_gene: TRBV29-1; d_gene: -; j_gene: TRBJ2-3; CDR3aa: CSVEGASRNTQYF; CDR3nt: TGCAGCGTTGAAGGCGCTTCGCGGAACACGCAGTATTTT
abundance: many; v_gene: TRBV12-3/TRBV12-4; d_gene: TRBD1; j_gene: TRBJ1-2; CDR3aa: CASSFQGGNYGYTF; CDR3nt: TGTGCCAGCAGTTTTCAGGGGGGAAACTATGGCTACACCTTC
abundance: few; v_gene: TRBV20-1; d_gene: TRBD1; j_gene: TRBJ1-1; CDR3aa: CSARQSTGGSAEAFF; CDR3nt: TGCAGTGCTAGACAATCCACAGGGGGCTCGGCTGAAGCTTTCTTT
abundance: many; v_gene: TRBV28; d_gene: -; j_gene: TRBJ2-3; CDR3aa: CASSYRQRGPDTQYF; CDR3nt: TGTGCCAGCAGTTATCGACAGAGAGGGCCAGATACGCAGTATTTT
abundance: once; v_gene: TRBV10-3; d_gene: TRBD2; j_gene: TRBJ2-5; CDR3aa: CAISETSGSQSF; CDR3nt: TGTGCCATCAGTGAGACTAGCGGGTCTCAGTCCTTC
abundance: -; v_gene: TRBV28; d_gene: TRBD1; j_gene: TRBJ1-2; CDR3aa: CASSHPAGGGYGYTF; CDR3nt: TGTGCCAGCAGTCACCCGGCAGGGGGCGGCTATGGCTACACCTTC
abundance: few; v_gene: TRBV3-1; d_gene: -; j_gene: TRBJ1-1; CDR3aa: CASSASSGMVVNTEAFF; CDR3nt: TGTGCCAGCAGCGCCAGCTCGGGCATGGTCGTGAACACTGAAGCTTTCTTT
abundance: many; v_gene: TRBV20-1; d_gene: -; j_gene: TRBJ1-1; CDR3aa: CSAPWSSEAFF; CDR3nt: TGCAGTGCACCCTGGTCCTCTGAAGCTTTCTTT
abundance: few; v_gene: TRBV12-3/TRBV12-4; d_gene: TRBD1; j_gene: TRBJ2-1; CDR3aa: CASRKTQGAFNEQFF; CDR3nt: TGTGCCAGCAGAAAAACACAGGGGGCTTTCAATGAGCAGTTCTTC
abundance: many; v_gene: TRBV15; d_gene: -; j_gene: TRBJ2-3; CDR3aa: CATSRDLADTQYF; CDR3nt: TGTGCCACCAGCAGAGACCTAGCAGATACGCAGTATTTT
abundance: many; v_gene: TRBV15; d_gene: -; j_gene: TRBJ1-3; CDR3aa: CATSKDRWEGNTIYF; CDR3nt: TGTGCCACCAGCAAGGACCGTTGGGAGGGAAACACCATATATTTT
abundance: many; v_gene: TRBV7-9; d_gene: -; j_gene: TRBJ1-1; CDR3aa: CASSWTSTEAFF; CDR3nt: TGTGCCAGCAGCTGGACCAGTACTGAAGCTTTCTTT
abundance: many; v_gene: TRBV4-1; d_gene: -; j_gene: TRBJ2-2; CDR3aa: CASSQDLARTGELFF; CDR3nt: TGCGCCAGCAGCCAAGATCTAGCGCGGACCGGGGAGCTGTTTTTT
abundance: many; v_gene: TRBV18; d_gene: TRBD1; j_gene: TRBJ1-2; CDR3aa: CASSSGQGSYGYTF; CDR3nt: TGTGCCAGCTCATCGGGACAGGGAAGCTATGGCTACACCTTC
abundance: few; v_gene: TRBV29-1; d_gene: -; j_gene: TRBJ1-5; CDR3aa: CSVVTQENQPQHF; CDR3nt: TGCAGCGTTGTGACACAAGAAAATCAGCCCCAGCATTTT
abundance: many; v_gene: TRBV28; d_gene: -; j_gene: TRBJ1-4; CDR3aa: CASSLRRKLFF; CDR3nt: TGTGCCAGCAGTTTACGACGAAAACTGTTTTTT
abundance: many; v_gene: TRBV6-6; d_gene: -; j_gene: TRBJ1-2; CDR3aa: CASSYLFGGAYGYTF; CDR3nt: TGTGCCAGCAGTTACCTGTTCGGGGGGGCATATGGCTACACCTTC
abundance: -; v_gene: TRBV28; d_gene: -; j_gene: TRBJ1-2; CDR3aa: CASSQVYGYTF; CDR3nt: TGTGCCAGCAGTCAGGTCTATGGCTACACCTTC
abundance: few; v_gene: TRBV7-9; d_gene: TRBD1; j_gene: TRBJ1-1; CDR3aa: CASSPNPGQANTEAFF; CDR3nt: TGTGCCAGCAGCCCAAACCCGGGACAGGCGAACACTGAAGCTTTCTTT
abundance: -; v_gene: TRBV25-1; d_gene: TRBD1; j_gene: TRBJ2-5; CDR3aa: CASSPGQGNWVVIETQYF; CDR3nt: TGCGCCAGCAGTCCGGGACAGGGGAATTGGGTTGTCATTGAGACCCAGTACTTC
abundance: medium-sized; v_gene: TRBV28; d_gene: -; j_gene: TRBJ2-7; CDR3aa: CASSPTSSGIHEQYF; CDR3nt: TGTGCCAGCAGTCCTACCTCCTCGGGGATTCACGAGCAGTACTTC
abundance: many; v_gene: TRBV27; d_gene: -; j_gene: TRBJ1-5; CDR3aa: CASSLWGSSNQPQHF; CDR3nt: TGTGCCAGCAGTTTATGGGGCAGTAGCAATCAGCCCCAGCATTTT
abundance: few; v_gene: TRBV18; d_gene: -; j_gene: TRBJ2-3; CDR3aa: CASSSHHPLADTQYF; CDR3nt: TGTGCCAGCTCCAGTCACCACCCCCTGGCGGATACGCAGTATTTT
abundance: many; v_gene: TRBV7-2; d_gene: -; j_gene: TRBJ2-1; CDR3aa: CASSFEQFF; CDR3nt: TGTGCCAGCAGCTTCGAGCAGTTCTTC
abundance: -; v_gene: TRBV5-4; d_gene: -; j_gene: TRBJ2-3; CDR3aa: CASSLGGTGPPGVTQYF; CDR3nt: TGTGCCAGCAGCTTGGGAGGGACCGGACCTCCTGGGGTTACGCAGTATTTT
abundance: many; v_gene: TRBV6-1; d_gene: TRBD1; j_gene: TRBJ1-1; CDR3aa: CASSWGQGSTEAFF; CDR3nt: TGTGCCAGCAGTTGGGGACAGGGCTCGACTGAAGCTTTCTTT
abundance: many; v_gene: TRBV19; d_gene: -; j_gene: TRBJ1-5; CDR3aa: CASRLGQNNQPQHF; CDR3nt: TGTGCCAGTAGGCTTGGTCAGAACAATCAGCCCCAGCATTTT